This T cell receptor (beta chain) derives from a study of T cell repertoires in cytomegalovirus infection. Study summary: Both CMV infection and a matching HLA type were indicated by public TCR beta signatures. Study-level results: CMV carriers having the relevant HLA were flagged by cumulative public TCR beta family frequency.

TCRdb independently ran MiXCR on the reads; one entry per CDR3 protein. This sample yields some 240,000 distinct CDR3 sequences, of which over 15% are seen a single time; more than 45% belongs to the top ten. The germline gives CDR1 MNHNY, CDR2 SVGAGI (reference sequence). The CDR3 extends over 16 amino acids. Deletions cut 0 bases from V and 2 bases from J, with 13 bases between. This clonotype was picked up many times. The antigen is not known. The receptor comes from a human donor in good health (CMV status not recorded). Some clones in this sample may be carry-over from other donors' samples. The rearrangement joins TRBV6-6 to TRBJ1-2; D not certain. Sequenced: CD8+ T cells from PBMCs. The CDR3 here is CASSYSIPHENYGYTF. The CDR3 DNA reads as TGTGCCAGCAGTTACTCGATCCCTCACGAGAACTATGGCTACACCTTC.